The clone carrying this T cell receptor (beta chain) was counted between two and nine times. The antigen remains undetermined. The CDR3 is 15 residues long. V was pared by 1 base and J by 9 bases, with 16 bases between. Germline assignment: CDR1 MGHRA and CDR2 YSYEKL. This specimen comes from a study of T cells in Graves' hyperthyroidism and ophthalmopathy. Study at large: Peripheral blood was drawn at first diagnosis, prior to all treatment.

Researchers amplified the TCR beta CDR3 regions from RNA transcripts. Researchers ran a first-round RT-PCR on the TCR CDR3 using the HTBI primer set. From the multiplex PCR reads, TCRdb called clonotypes with MiXCR, one entry per CDR3 protein. The sample yields 500,000 to 650,000 distinct CDR3 sequences, 17% seen once. The study based diagnoses on clinical symptoms, serum thyroxine and TRAb, thyroid ultrasound and orbital computed tomography. Source material for PBMCs was less than 12 ml fresh peripheral blood. Study-level points and caveats: Blood also held most thyroid clonotypes expanded beyond 0.001.

The chain joins TRBV4-1 to TRBJ2-1, with a weak D call TRBD1 (6 bases). The sample was blood. This TCR derives from a woman younger than 35 with Graves' ophthalmopathy. The CDR3 here is CASSQVRTGLSEQFF. The CDR3 DNA follows: TGCGCCAGCAGCCAAGTACGAACAGGGCTCAGTGAGCAGTTCTTC.